Listed below are T cell receptor beta chains from one sample, sequenced in a study of regulatory T cells in long-lasting Graves disease. TCRdb reprocessed the multiplex PCR reads via MiXCR and lists one record per CDR3 protein. Of approximately 440,000 distinct CDR3 sequences in the sample, 16% were seen once. In addition, the sample was reused for a study of T cells in Graves' hyperthyroidism and ophthalmopathy.

The sample was peripheral blood mononuclear cells (PBMCs), taken at new diagnosis, from a patient treated with antithyroid drugs. These receptors came from a man aged 40-49 years with Graves disease. Both conserved end residues are part of each CDR3. The order of the fields is CDR3 protein, CDR3 DNA, clone size, D gene, J gene, V gene. D genes are given only for firm matches. Only some rows state a clone size, as once, few, many or a class for expanded clones.

CASSAGLAGGSFSTDTQYF	TGTGCCAGCAGCGCCGGACTAGCGGGAGGGTCTTTTAGCACAGATACGCAGTATTTT	few	TRBD2	TRBJ2-3	TRBV5-4
CASSRQGNEQFF	TGTGCCAGCAGCCGACAGGGAAATGAGCAGTTCTTC	many	TRBD1	TRBJ2-1	TRBV18
CASSRDGASNQPQHF	TGCGCCAGCAGCCGAGACGGGGCTAGCAATCAGCCCCAGCATTTT	few	-	TRBJ1-5	TRBV5-1
CASSSVGTGYEQYF	TGTGCCAGCAGTTCGGTCGGGACAGGGTACGAGCAGTACTTC	-	TRBD1	TRBJ2-7	TRBV27
CATSDSAESRLDEQFF	TGTGCCACCAGTGATTCAGCGGAGTCCCGACTAGATGAGCAGTTCTTC	many	-	TRBJ2-1	TRBV24-1
CASSMGLFHSYNEQFF	TGTGCCAGTAGTATGGGACTTTTTCACTCCTACAATGAGCAGTTCTTC	few	-	TRBJ2-1	TRBV19
CASSLVASGIYEQFF	TGCGCCAGCAGCTTGGTGGCTAGCGGGATTTATGAGCAGTTCTTC	many	TRBD2	TRBJ2-1	TRBV5-1
CASSTSGRTETQYF	TGTGCCAGCAGTACTAGCGGGAGGACCGAGACCCAGTACTTC	many	TRBD2	TRBJ2-5	TRBV27
CSASPNIFSNQPQHF	TGCAGTGCTAGCCCCAACATCTTTAGCAATCAGCCCCAGCATTTT	-	-	TRBJ1-5	TRBV20-1
CASSDTRSGSEQYF	TGTGCCAGCAGTGATACCAGGAGTGGGTCCGAGCAGTACTTC	many	-	TRBJ2-7	TRBV2
CASSLGPSGRSYNEQFF	TGTGCCAGCAGCTTAGGTCCTAGCGGGAGATCGTACAATGAGCAGTTCTTC	many	TRBD2	TRBJ2-1	TRBV11-1
CASSQVPSGVTIYF	TGTGCCAGCAGCCAAGTACCGAGTGGAGTCACCATATATTTT	many	-	TRBJ1-3	TRBV3-1
CASSYLAGAPYEQYF	TGTGCCAGCAGTTACCTGGCGGGAGCCCCCTACGAGCAGTACTTC	few	TRBD2	TRBJ2-7	TRBV6-9